The 20 T cell receptor beta chains listed next were all sequenced from one sample in a study of cytomegalovirus exposure and HLA in healthy donors. Primers for the PCR totalled 60 Vbeta and 13 Jbeta. TCRdb's copy holds only in-frame clones and misses some; the assay was immunoSEQ multiplex PCR. Of more than 85,000 clones in the sample, approximately 86% are singletons; the top ten hold 1.5% to 2%. Sequencing was performed on PBMCs. The receptors come from a man in his forties in good health and CMV-seronegative.

J is TRBJ1-4 and V is TRBV30; D gene ambiguous. Trimming removed 4 bases at V and 7 bases at J, with 13 bases between. This CDR3 is built from 13 residues. The V gene's germline CDR1 is GTSNPN and CDR2 SVGIG (reference sequence). The CDR3 region has the DNA TGTGCCTGGACCGGGAGGGTTAGTGAAAAACTGTTTTTT. The encoded protein is CAWTGRVSEKLFF.

The gene calls are TRBV4-2 and TRBJ1-4; 9 bases match TRBD1. The ends lost 0 bases at V and 8 bases at J; junction bases unmatched: 7. In germline, CDR1 is LGHNA, CDR2 YNFKEQ. This CDR3 region has 16 residues. CDR3 sequence (DNA): TGTGCCAGCAGCCAAGATGAGGACAGGGGCGCCGAAAAACTGTTTTTT. Encoded protein: CASSQDEDRGAEKLFF.

The chain uses TRBV5-1 and TRBJ2-7; D may be TRBD2 (6 bases). The CDR3 is 15 residues long. V dropped 4 bases and J dropped 3 bases, with 17 bases sitting between them. Looked up from germline, CDR1 is SGHRS and CDR2 is YFSETQ. This chain's CDR3 is CASSPSHGGLYEQYF. As DNA, the CDR3 is TGCGCCAGCAGCCCTAGCCACGGGGGACTCTACGAGCAGTACTTC. Supplemented by reference TRBV5-1 and TRBJ2-7, the full variable domain reads KAGVTQTPRYLIKTRGQQVTLSCSPISGHRSVSWYQQTPGQGLQFLFEYFSETQRNKGNFPGRFSGRQFSNSRSEMNVSTLELGDSALYLCASSPSHGGLYEQYFGPGTRLTVT.

The J gene is TRBJ2-1, the V gene TRBV7-8; 13 bases map to TRBD2. The germline CDR1 and CDR2 sequences are SGHVS and FQNEAQ. CDR3 length: 19 amino acids. J was trimmed by 4 bases and V by 4 bases; bases with no gene match: 13. CDR3 DNA: TGTGCCAGCAGCTCGGGGACTAGCGGGAAGGGCATAGTGTACAATGAGCAGTTCTTC. It encodes CASSSGTSGKGIVYNEQFF.

This sequence joins TRBV6-5 and TRBJ1-1, with D unclear. V was trimmed by 0 bases and J by 3 bases, leaving 11 bases between them. CDR3 length: 15 amino acids. Germline CDR1 MNHEY, CDR2 SVGAGI. CDR3 DNA sequence: TGTGCCAGCAGTTACTCGTACAGTGTGGACACTGAAGCTTTCTTT. Its protein product is CASSYSYSVDTEAFF.

The rearrangement uses TRBV27 and TRBJ1-1, with D maybe TRBD1 (6 bases). The CDR3 runs 16 residues. Trimming removed 3 bases at V and 0 bases at J, with 14 bases between. Per germline, CDR1 MNHEY and CDR2 SMNVEV (reference sequence). CDR3 loop: CASSFSAGEMNTEAFF. CDR3 sequence (DNA): TGTGCCAGCAGTTTTTCGGCAGGGGAAATGAACACTGAAGCTTTCTTT.

The chain carries TRBV28 and TRBJ2-7; tentative D call: TRBD1 (5 bases). The CDR3 contains 12 residues. Deletions cut 6 bases from V and 6 bases from J, with 12 bases between. Germline V gives CDR1 MDHEN, CDR2 SYDVKM. DNA for the CDR3: TGTGCCAGCAGCCCCGACAGCCTCGAGCAGTACTTC. Translating it yields CASSPDSLEQYF.

The chain uses TRBV5-4 and TRBJ2-7, with D possibly being TRBD2 (7 bases). CDR1 is SGHNT, CDR2 YYREEE, per germline (reference sequence). V was shortened by 5 bases and J by 5 bases, with 20 bases between the two germline ends. This CDR3 has 15 residues. The CDR3 here is CASRSSRGPPDEQYF. Here the CDR3 DNA reads TGTGCCAGCAGGTCTTCGCGGGGGCCTCCAGACGAGCAGTACTTC.

The chain links TRBV6-5 to TRBJ2-7, with a possible D match to TRBD2 (6 bases). CDR1 is MNHEY and CDR2 is SVGAGI in the germline V gene. The CDR3 sequence is 14 residues long. V was shortened by 6 bases and J by 3 bases, with 15 bases between the two germline ends. The CDR3 DNA reads as TGTGCCAGCAGCCGACTCTCGGGGGACTACGAGCAGTACTTC. Protein sequence: CASSRLSGDYEQYF.

This clone was recorded once. The chain links TRBV27 to TRBJ2-1, with 9 bases that match TRBD1. With 5 bases clipped from V and 3 bases from J, the junction kept 8 bases outside the gene matches. The germline CDR1 and CDR2 sequences are MNHEY and SMNVEV (reference sequence). There are 16 residues in the CDR3. The CDR3 DNA reads as TGTGCCAGCAGTCCCCCGACAGGGGGGATCTACAATGAGCAGTTCTTC. Translating it yields CASSPPTGGIYNEQFF.

To note about this clone: This is likely a read error, given that the CDR3 carries no conserved phenylalanine or tryptophan at its end. The DNA is omitted, as the CDR3 cannot be located on it reliably, and the CDR3 follows TCRdb's listing. The chain combines TRBV30 with TRBJ1-1; TRBD1 reflects the table's D call only, with no check against the DNA. The CDR3 numbers 11 amino acids, ends counted. CDR1 is GTSNPN and CDR2 is SVGIG in the germline V gene (reference sequence). CDR3 region: CAWALKQEIPV.

The chain couples TRBV29-1 to TRBJ1-5; D is ambiguous. V dropped 4 bases and J dropped 4 bases, with 11 bases sitting between them. The CDR3 totals 13 residues. Germline loops: CDR1 SQVTM, CDR2 ANQGSEA. In nucleotides, the CDR3 is TGCAGCGTTGCCCTTACAAGTAATCAGCCCCAGCATTTT. This encodes CSVALTSNQPQHF.

This clone occurred a few times. The rearrangement joins TRBV6-6 to TRBJ2-1; 7 bases are a match to TRBD2. The germline CDR1 and CDR2 sequences are MNHNY and SVGAGI (reference sequence). V lost 2 bases, J lost 9 bases, and 1 base stayed unmatched. The CDR3 covers 12 residues. CDR3 sequence reads: CASSYRGSEQFF. The CDR3 DNA is TGTGCCAGCAGTTACCGCGGGAGTGAGCAGTTCTTC.

This sequence joins TRBV5-8 and TRBJ1-3; D is ambiguous. This CDR3 is 14 amino acids long. Germline-derived CDR1 and CDR2 are SGHTS and YDEGEE. The V and J ends lost 0 bases and 1 base respectively, with 5 bases between them. The DNA for the CDR3 is TGTGCCAGCAGCTTGGAACAATCTGGAAACACCATATATTTT. Translation gives CASSLEQSGNTIYF.

This clone has more than one count but fewer than ten. The CDR3 nucleotides read TGCGCCAGCAGGACCCCGGGACAGGGAACCGAGACCCAGTACTTC. This sequence encodes CASRTPGQGTETQYF. The rearrangement links TRBV5-1 to TRBJ2-5; 9 positions match TRBD1. Losses at the gene ends were 5 bases for V and 5 bases for J; bases not matched to a gene: 10. The CDR3 totals 15 residues. The V gene's germline CDR1 is SGHRS and CDR2 YFSETQ. Using reference TRBV5-1 and TRBJ2-5 for the parts outside the CDR3, the full variable domain is KAGVTQTPRYLIKTRGQQVTLSCSPISGHRSVSWYQQTPGQGLQFLFEYFSETQRNKGNFPGRFSGRQFSNSRSEMNVSTLELGDSALYLCASRTPGQGTETQYFGPGTRLLVL.

The chain joins TRBV5-6 to TRBJ2-2, with D unclear. V lost 4 bases, J lost 6 bases, and 13 bases lay in between. The CDR3 spans 14 residues. Germline CDR1 is SGHDT and CDR2 is YYEEEE. In DNA, the CDR3 is TGTGCCAGCAGCCTTGACTTCAACTCCGGGGAGCTGTTTTTT. Its protein is CASSLDFNSGELFF.

This chain links TRBV2 with TRBJ2-5; TRBD2 matches 7 bases. Germline V CDR1 and CDR2: SNHLY, FYNNEI. This CDR3 is built from 15 residues. Germline trimming cut 5 bases from V and 5 bases from J; bases unmatched to any gene: 11. CDR3 in amino acids: CASSPLGAGTETQYF. DNA for the CDR3: TGTGCCAGCAGTCCCTTAGGAGCGGGGACTGAGACCCAGTACTTC.

V gene TRBV4-3 combines with J gene TRBJ1-2; D call uncertain. This CDR3 spans 14 amino acids. CDR1 is LGHNA and CDR2 is YSLEER in the germline V gene. The V end was cut by 0 bases, the J end by 4 bases, with 9 bases between. CDR3: CASSQDRRVYGYTF. The CDR3 bases are TGCGCCAGCAGCCAAGATAGGAGGGTCTATGGCTACACCTTC.

V gene TRBV6-6 combines with J gene TRBJ2-7, with 8 bases identical to TRBD1. CDR1 is MNHNY and CDR2 is SVGAGI in the germline V gene (reference sequence). This CDR3 comprises 14 residues. J lost 1 base, V lost 7 bases, and 6 bases had no gene match. CDR3 DNA sequence: TGTGCCAGCACTACTGGACAGGGTTCCTACGAGCAGTACTTC. Translating gives CASTTGQGSYEQYF.

This clone has only a few counts. The gene calls are TRBV4-1 and TRBJ1-6; D remains ambiguous. Trimming took off 0 bases at V and 9 bases at J, with 6 bases between the two ends. This CDR3 region has 13 residues. Looked up from germline, CDR1 is MGHRA and CDR2 is YSYEKL. The CDR3 DNA follows: TGCGCCAGCAGCCAAGATCGGTCTTCACCCCTCCACTTT. Translation: CASSQDRSSPLHF.